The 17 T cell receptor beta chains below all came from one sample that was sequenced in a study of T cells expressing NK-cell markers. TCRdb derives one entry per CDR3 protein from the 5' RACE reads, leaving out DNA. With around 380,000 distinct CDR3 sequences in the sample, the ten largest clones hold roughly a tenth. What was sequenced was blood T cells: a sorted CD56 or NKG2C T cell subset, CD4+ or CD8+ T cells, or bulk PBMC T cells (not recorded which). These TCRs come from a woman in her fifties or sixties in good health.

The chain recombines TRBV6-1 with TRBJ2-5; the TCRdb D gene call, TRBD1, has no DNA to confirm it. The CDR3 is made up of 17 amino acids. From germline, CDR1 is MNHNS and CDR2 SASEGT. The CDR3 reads CASSGRRATTIGETQYF.

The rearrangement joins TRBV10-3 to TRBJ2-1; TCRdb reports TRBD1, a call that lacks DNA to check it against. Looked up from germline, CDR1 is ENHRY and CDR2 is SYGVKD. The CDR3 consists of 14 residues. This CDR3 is CAISDRGSYNEQFF.

The CDR3 reads CASSIRIMNTEAFF. The V gene is TRBV19, the J gene TRBJ1-1. Germline-derived CDR1 and CDR2 are LNHDA and SQIVND (reference sequence). The CDR3 sequence is 14 residues long.

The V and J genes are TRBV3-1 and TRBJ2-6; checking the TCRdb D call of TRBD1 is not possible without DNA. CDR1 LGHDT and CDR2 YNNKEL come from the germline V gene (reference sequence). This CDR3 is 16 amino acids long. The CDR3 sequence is CASSKQGSTGANVLTF.

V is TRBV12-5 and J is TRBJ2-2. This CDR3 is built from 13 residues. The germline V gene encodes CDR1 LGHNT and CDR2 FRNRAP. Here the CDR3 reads CASGLVPPGELFF.

CDR3 amino acids: CATSLRAESTDTQYF. The chain carries TRBV24-1 and TRBJ2-3. The CDR3 contains 15 residues. Germline CDR1 and CDR2: KGHDR and SFDVKD.

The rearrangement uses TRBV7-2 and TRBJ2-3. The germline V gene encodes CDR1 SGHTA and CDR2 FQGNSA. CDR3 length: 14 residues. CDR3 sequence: CASTNGLASDTQYF.

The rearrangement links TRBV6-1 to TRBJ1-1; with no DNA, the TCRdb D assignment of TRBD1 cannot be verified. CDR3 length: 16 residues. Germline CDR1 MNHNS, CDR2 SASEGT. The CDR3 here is CASSERAGALNTEAFF.

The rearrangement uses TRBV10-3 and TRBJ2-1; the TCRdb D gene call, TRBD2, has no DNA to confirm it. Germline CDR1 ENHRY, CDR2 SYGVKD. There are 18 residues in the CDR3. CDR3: CAISNAPGLAGEGDEQFF.

The chain's CDR3 is CASSPRRGGRAYNEQFF. The chain links TRBV4-2 to TRBJ2-1; the TRBD1 assignment by TCRdb is unverifiable without DNA. The CDR3 loop spans 17 amino acids. The germline V gene encodes CDR1 LGHNA and CDR2 YNFKEQ.

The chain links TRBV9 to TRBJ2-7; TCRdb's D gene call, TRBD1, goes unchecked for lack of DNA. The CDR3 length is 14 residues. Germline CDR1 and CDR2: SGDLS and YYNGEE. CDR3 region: CASSAGQGLREQYF.

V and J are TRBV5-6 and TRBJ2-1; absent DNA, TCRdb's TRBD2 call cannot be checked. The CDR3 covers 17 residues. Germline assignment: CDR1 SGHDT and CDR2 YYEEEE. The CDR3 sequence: CASSARLRTSGYNEQFF.

Here the CDR3 reads CASSPSAVAGRKLRHNF. This chain joins TRBV11-2 and TRBJ2-7; TCRdb's D call of TRBD1 is untestable without DNA. CDR3 length: 17 amino acids. CDR1 is SGHAT, CDR2 FQNNGV, per germline.

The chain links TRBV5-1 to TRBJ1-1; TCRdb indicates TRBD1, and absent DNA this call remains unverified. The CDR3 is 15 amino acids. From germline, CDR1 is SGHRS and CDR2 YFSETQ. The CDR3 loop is CASSLVQESGTEAFF.

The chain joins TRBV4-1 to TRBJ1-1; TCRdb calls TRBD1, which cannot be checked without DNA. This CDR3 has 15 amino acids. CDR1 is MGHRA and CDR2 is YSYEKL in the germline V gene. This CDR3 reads CASSQDRVGGSEAFF.

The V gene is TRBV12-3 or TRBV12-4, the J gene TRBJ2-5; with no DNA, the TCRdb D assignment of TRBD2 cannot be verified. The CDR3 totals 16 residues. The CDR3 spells CASSLVRGHRQETQYF.

CDR3 region: CASSQDSGHHLHSGSSYNEQFF. The rearrangement joins TRBV4-1 to TRBJ2-1; TCRdb outputs TRBD2, but without DNA this stays unchecked. The CDR3 totals 22 residues. Germline V gene data show CDR1 as MGHRA and CDR2 as YSYEKL.